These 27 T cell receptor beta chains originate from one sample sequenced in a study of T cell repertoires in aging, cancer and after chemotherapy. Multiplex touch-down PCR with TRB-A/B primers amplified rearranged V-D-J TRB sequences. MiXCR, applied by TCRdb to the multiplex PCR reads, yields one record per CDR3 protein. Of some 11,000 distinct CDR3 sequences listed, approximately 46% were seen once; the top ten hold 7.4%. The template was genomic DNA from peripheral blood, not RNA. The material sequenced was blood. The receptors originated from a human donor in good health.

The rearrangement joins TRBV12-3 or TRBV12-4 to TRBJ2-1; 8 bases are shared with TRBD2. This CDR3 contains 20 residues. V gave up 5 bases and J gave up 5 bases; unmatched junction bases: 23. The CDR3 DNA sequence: TGTGCCAGCAGTCCCCTTTATGGGCTAGTAGAGCGGGGGCGAAACAATGAGCAGTTCTTC. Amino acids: CASSPLYGLVERGRNNEQFF.

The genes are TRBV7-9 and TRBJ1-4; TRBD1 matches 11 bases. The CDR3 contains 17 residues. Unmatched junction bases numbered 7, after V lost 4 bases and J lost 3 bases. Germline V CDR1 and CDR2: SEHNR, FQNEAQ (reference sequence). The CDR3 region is CASSSGQGAFSNEKLFF. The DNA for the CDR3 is TGTGCCAGCAGCTCCGGACAGGGGGCGTTCTCTAATGAAAAACTGTTTTTT.

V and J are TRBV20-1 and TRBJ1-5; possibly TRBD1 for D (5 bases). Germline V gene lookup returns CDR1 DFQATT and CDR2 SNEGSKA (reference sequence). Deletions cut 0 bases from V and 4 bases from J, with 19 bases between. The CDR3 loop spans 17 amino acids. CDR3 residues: CSARDWSRGLGNQPQHF. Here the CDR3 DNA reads TGCAGTGCTAGAGATTGGTCCCGGGGCTTGGGTAATCAGCCCCAGCATTTT.

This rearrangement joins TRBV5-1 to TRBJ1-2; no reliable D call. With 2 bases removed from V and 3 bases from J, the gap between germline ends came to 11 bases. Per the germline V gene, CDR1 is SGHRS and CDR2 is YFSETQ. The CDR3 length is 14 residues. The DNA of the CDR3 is TGCGCCAGCAGCTTACGGGTTCGGGACTATGGCTACACCTTC. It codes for CASSLRVRDYGYTF.

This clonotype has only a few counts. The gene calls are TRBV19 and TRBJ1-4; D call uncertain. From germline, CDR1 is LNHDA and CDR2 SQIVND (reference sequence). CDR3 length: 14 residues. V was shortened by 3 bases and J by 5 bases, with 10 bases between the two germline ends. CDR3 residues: CASSMGGNNEKLFF. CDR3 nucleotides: TGTGCCAGTAGTATGGGAGGGAACAATGAAAAACTGTTTTTT. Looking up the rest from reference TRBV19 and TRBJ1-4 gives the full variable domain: DGGITQSPKYLFRKEGQNVTLSCEQNLNHDAMYWYRQDPGQGLRLIYYSQIVNDFQKGDIAEGYSVSREKKESFPLTVTSAQKNPTAFYLCASSMGGNNEKLFFGSGTQLSVL.

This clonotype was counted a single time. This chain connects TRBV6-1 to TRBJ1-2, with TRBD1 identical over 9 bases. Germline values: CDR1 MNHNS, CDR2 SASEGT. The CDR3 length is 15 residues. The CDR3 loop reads CATGTGSDGGYGYTF. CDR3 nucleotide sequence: TGTGCAACCGGGACAGGGAGCGATGGAGGTTATGGCTACACCTTC.

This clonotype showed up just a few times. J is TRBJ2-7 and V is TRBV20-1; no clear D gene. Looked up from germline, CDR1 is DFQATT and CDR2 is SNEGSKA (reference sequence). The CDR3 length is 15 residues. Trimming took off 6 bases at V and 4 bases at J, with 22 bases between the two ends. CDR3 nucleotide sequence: TGCAGTGCCTCACCTCTGAAGAGAGGTACGTACGAGCAGTACTTC. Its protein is CSASPLKRGTYEQYF.

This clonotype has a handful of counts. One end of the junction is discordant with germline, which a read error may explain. The CDR3 DNA reads as TGTGCCAGCAATTTAAGGGGGGAATTTACGACTGGGGCCAACGTCCTGACTTTC. Translation: CASNLRGEFTTGANVLTF. The J gene is TRBJ2-6, the V gene TRBV28, with D perhaps assigned TRBD1 or TRBD2 (6 bases each). Per germline, CDR1 MDHEN and CDR2 SYDVKM. CDR3 length equals 18 residues.

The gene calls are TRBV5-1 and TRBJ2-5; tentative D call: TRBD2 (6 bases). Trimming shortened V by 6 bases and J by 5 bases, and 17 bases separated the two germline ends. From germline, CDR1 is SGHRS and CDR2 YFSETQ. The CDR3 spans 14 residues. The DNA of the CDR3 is TGCGCCAGCAACCTGGGGGGAACGGCGGAGACCCAGTACTTC. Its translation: CASNLGGTAETQYF.

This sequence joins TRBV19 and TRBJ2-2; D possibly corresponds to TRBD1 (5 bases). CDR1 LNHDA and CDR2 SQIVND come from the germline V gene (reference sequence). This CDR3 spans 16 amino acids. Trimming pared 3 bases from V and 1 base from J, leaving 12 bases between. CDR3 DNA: TGTGCCAGTAGTATTCCACCCGGACAGAACACCGGGGAGCTGTTTTTT. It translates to CASSIPPGQNTGELFF.

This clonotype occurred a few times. CDR3 in DNA: TGTGCCAGCAGGCGTCCGGGAAGGGGAGAGACCCAGTACTTC. Its translation is CASRRPGRGETQYF. The gene calls are TRBV12-3 or TRBV12-4 and TRBJ2-5; the D call may be TRBD1 or TRBD2 (5 bases each). V gave up 6 bases and J gave up 4 bases, with 15 bases separating them. The CDR3 has 14 residues.

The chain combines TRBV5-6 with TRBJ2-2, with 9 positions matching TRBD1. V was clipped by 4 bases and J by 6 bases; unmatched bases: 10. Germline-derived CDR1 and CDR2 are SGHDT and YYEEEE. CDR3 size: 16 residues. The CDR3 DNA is TGTGCCAGCAGCCCGGGACAGGGAGGTATCGCCGGGGAGCTGTTTTTT. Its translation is CASSPGQGGIAGELFF. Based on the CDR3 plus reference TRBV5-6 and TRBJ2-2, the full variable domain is DAGVTQSPTHLIKTRGQQVTLRCSPKSGHDTVSWYQQALGQGPQFIFQYYEEEERQRGNFPDRFSGHQFPNYSSELNVNALLLGDSALYLCASSPGQGGIAGELFFGEGSRLTVL.

The CDR3 nucleotides are TGTGCCAGCAGCCTCGGGGGGACCTATAATTCACCCCTCCACTTT. Translated, it gives CASSLGGTYNSPLHF. The chain recombines TRBV7-9 with TRBJ1-6; D possibly corresponds to TRBD1 (5 bases). CDR3 length: 15 residues. Between the trimmed V and J ends, which lost 5 bases and 2 bases, there was a span of 10 bases. Per germline, CDR1 SEHNR and CDR2 FQNEAQ (reference sequence).

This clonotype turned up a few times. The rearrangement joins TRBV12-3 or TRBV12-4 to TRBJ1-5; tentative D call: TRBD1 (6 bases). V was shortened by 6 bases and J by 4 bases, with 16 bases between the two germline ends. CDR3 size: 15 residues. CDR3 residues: CASRTGGTWNQPQHF. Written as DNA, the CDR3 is TGTGCCAGCAGGACGGGGGGGACATGGAATCAGCCCCAGCATTTT.

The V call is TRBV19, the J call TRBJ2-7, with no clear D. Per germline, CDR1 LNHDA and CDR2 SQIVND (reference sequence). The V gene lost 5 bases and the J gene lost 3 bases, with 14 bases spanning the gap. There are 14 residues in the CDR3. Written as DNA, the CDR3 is TGTGCCAGTAGTGTCGGTTTCCCCTTCTACGAGCAGTACTTC. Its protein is CASSVGFPFYEQYF. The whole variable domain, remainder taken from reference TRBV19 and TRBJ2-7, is DGGITQSPKYLFRKEGQNVTLSCEQNLNHDAMYWYRQDPGQGLRLIYYSQIVNDFQKGDIAEGYSVSREKKESFPLTVTSAQKNPTAFYLCASSVGFPFYEQYFGPGTRLTVT.

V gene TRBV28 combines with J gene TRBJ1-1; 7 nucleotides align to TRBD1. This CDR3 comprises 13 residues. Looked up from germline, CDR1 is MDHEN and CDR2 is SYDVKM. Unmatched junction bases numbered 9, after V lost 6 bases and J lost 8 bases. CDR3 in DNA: TGTGCCAGCAGCCTCCCTGGGACAGCGGAAGCTTTCTTT. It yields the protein CASSLPGTAEAFF.

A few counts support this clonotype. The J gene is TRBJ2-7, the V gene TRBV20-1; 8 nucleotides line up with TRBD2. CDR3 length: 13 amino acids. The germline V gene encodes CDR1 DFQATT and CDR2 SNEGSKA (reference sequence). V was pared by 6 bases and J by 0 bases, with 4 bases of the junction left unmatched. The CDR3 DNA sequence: TGCAGTGCCCGACTAGCGAGCTCCTACGAGCAGTACTTC. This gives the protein CSARLASSYEQYF.

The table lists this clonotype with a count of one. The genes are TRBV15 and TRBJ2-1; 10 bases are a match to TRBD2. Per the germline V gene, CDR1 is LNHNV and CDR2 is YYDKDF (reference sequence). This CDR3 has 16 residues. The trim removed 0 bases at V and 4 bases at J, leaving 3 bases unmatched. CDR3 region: CATSRDLLAGYNEQFF. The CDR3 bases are TGTGCCACCAGCAGAGATTTACTAGCGGGGTACAATGAGCAGTTCTTC.

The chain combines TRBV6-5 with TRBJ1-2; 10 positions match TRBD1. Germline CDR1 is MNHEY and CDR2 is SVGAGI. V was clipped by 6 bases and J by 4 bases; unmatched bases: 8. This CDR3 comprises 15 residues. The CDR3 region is CASRHDRGLGYGYTF. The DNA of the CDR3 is TGTGCCAGCAGGCACGACAGGGGGCTCGGCTATGGCTACACCTTC.

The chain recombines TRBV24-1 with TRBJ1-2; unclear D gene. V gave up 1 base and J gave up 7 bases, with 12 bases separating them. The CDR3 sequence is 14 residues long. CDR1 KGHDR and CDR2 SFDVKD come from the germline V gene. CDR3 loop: CATSDFPNSTGYTF. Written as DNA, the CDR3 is TGTGCCACCAGTGATTTTCCGAACAGCACTGGCTACACCTTC.

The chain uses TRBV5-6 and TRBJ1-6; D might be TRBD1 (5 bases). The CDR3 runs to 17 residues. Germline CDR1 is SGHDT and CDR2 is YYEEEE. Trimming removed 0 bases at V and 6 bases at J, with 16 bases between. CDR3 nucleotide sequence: TGTGCCAGCAGCTTGGGGGGGTCGGGGCGTCGTAATTCACCCCTCCACTTT. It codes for CASSLGGSGRRNSPLHF.

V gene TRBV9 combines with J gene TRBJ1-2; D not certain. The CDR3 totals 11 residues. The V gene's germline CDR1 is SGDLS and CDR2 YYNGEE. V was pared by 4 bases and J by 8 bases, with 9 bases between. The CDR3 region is CASSRGQGYTF. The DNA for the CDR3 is TGTGCCAGCAGCCGTGGGCAGGGCTACACCTTC.

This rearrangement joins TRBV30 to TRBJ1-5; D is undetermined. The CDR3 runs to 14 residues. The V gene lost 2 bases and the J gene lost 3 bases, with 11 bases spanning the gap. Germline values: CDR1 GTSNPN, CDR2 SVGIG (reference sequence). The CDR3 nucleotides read TGTGCCTGGAGTCACGGGGATGACAATCAGCCCCAGCATTTT. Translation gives CAWSHGDDNQPQHF.

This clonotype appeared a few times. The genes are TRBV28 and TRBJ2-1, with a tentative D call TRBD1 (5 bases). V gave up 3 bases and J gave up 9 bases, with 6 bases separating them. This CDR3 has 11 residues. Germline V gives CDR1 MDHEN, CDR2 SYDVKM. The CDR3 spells CASSLGLEQFF. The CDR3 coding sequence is TGTGCCAGCAGTTTGGGGCTTGAGCAGTTCTTC.

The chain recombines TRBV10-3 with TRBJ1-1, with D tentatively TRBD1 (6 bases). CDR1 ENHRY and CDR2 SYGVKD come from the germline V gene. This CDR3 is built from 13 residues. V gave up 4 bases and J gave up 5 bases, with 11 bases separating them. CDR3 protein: CAISGGASTEAFF. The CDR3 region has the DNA TGTGCCATCAGTGGGGGGGCTTCAACTGAAGCTTTCTTT.

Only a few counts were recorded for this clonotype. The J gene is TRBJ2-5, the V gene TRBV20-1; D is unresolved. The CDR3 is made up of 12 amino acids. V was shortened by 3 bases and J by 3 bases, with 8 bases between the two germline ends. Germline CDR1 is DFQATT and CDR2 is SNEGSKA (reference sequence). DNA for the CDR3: TGCAGTGCTAGTATGAAGAAAGAGACCCAGTACTTC. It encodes CSASMKKETQYF.

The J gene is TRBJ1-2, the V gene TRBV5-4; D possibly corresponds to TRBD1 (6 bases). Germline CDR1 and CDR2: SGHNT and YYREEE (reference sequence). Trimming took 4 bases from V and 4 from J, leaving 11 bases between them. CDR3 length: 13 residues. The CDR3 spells CASSRQDTYGYTF. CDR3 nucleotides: TGTGCCAGCAGCCGACAGGATACCTATGGCTACACCTTC.